These 24 T cell receptor beta chains originate from one sample sequenced in a study of blood T cell repertoires in COVID-19. Method: immunoSEQ multiplex PCR; TCRdb's copy keeps in-frame clones and lacks some. This sample has around 200,000 clones, with under 90% found just once. Sequencing was performed on peripheral blood. These receptors originate from a man aged 25-40 years with active or convalescent COVID-19.

The gene calls are TRBV3-1 (or the pseudogene TRBV3-2) and TRBJ2-2; D might be TRBD1 (6 bases). Trimming left V 0 bases short and J 4 bases short, with 15 bases between. The CDR3 totals 17 residues. The V gene's germline CDR1 is LGHDT and CDR2 YNNKEL (reference sequence). This CDR3 is CASSQDLLRGVTGELFF. The CDR3 DNA reads TGTGCCAGCAGCCAAGATCTGCTCAGGGGTGTCACCGGGGAGCTGTTTTTT.

The gene calls are TRBV24-1 and TRBJ2-6; 7 bases line up with TRBD1. V was pared by 7 bases and J by 0 bases, with 14 bases of the junction left unmatched. Germline V CDR1 and CDR2: KGHDR, SFDVKD. There are 19 residues in the CDR3. The CDR3 reads CATSDRATPGYSGANVLTF. CDR3 DNA sequence: TGTGCCACCAGCGACAGGGCCACCCCGGGGTACTCTGGGGCCAACGTCCTGACTTTC.

This chain joins TRBV12-5 and TRBJ2-1, with D perhaps TRBD1 (5 bases). Trimming cost V 5 bases and J 6 bases, with 20 bases left between them. CDR3 size: 16 residues. Germline V gene lookup returns CDR1 LGHNT and CDR2 FRNRAP. CDR3 bases: TGTGCTAGTGGTAACTCAGGGTCGAGATTGACCAATGAGCAGTTCTTC. This encodes CASGNSGSRLTNEQFF. The full variable domain, with the rest looked up from reference TRBV12-5 and TRBJ2-1, is DARVTQTPRHKVTEMGQEVTMRCQPILGHNTVFWYRQTMMQGLELLAYFRNRAPLDDSGMPKDRFSAEMPDATLATLKIQPSEPRDSAVYFCASGNSGSRLTNEQFFGPGTRLTVL.

The CDR3 here is CASSLAKGQGGEAFF. The CDR3 DNA reads TGTGCCAGCAGCTTGGCCAAAGGACAGGGCGGAGAAGCTTTCTTT. The chain combines TRBV7-9 with TRBJ1-1; 8 bases align to TRBD1. Germline V gene lookup returns CDR1 SEHNR and CDR2 FQNEAQ (reference sequence). The CDR3 has 15 residues. Unmatched junction bases numbered 11, after V lost 3 bases and J lost 8 bases.

The chain carries TRBV27 and TRBJ2-7, with no clear D. Trimming pared 3 bases from V and 3 bases from J, leaving 15 bases between. Per the germline V gene, CDR1 is MNHEY and CDR2 is SMNVEV (reference sequence). CDR3 length: 15 amino acids. The DNA of the CDR3 is TGTGCCAGCAGTTTGACGGTTCTAGGCGGCTACGAGCAGTACTTC. Encoded protein: CASSLTVLGGYEQYF.

This clone was counted a few times. The rearrangement links TRBV10-1 to TRBJ2-3; D ambiguous. The germline gives CDR1 WNHNN, CDR2 SYGVQD (reference sequence). This CDR3 comprises 13 residues. The germline V and J ends were trimmed by 0 bases and 6 bases, with 7 bases remaining between them. CDR3 residues: CASSESAWDTQYF. CDR3 sequence (DNA): TGCGCCAGCAGTGAGTCCGCGTGGGATACGCAGTATTTT.

V and J are TRBV2 and TRBJ2-3; 7 positions agree with TRBD2. Trimming cost V 3 bases and J 5 bases; bases outside gene matches: 8. This CDR3 has 15 amino acids. Per the germline V gene, CDR1 is SNHLY and CDR2 is FYNNEI. The CDR3 region is CASSDPAGVEDTQYF. CDR3 DNA sequence: TGTGCCAGCAGTGACCCCGCGGGGGTAGAAGATACGCAGTATTTT.

The rearrangement joins TRBV27 to TRBJ2-6; weak D call: TRBD2 (5 bases). This CDR3 spans 18 amino acids. Per germline, CDR1 MNHEY and CDR2 SMNVEV (reference sequence). Between the trimmed V and J ends, which lost 2 bases and 0 bases, there was a span of 14 bases. CDR3 protein: CASSLVLREISGANVLTF. DNA of the CDR3: TGTGCCAGCAGTTTAGTACTCCGGGAAATCTCTGGGGCCAACGTCCTGACTTTC.

V usage is TRBV5-4 and J usage is TRBJ2-2; 9 nucleotides align to TRBD2. CDR1 and CDR2 (germline): SGHNT, YYREEE (reference sequence). The length of the CDR3 is 16 residues. V was pared by 3 bases and J by 7 bases, with 10 bases of the junction left unmatched. CDR3 sequence reads: CASSSGSGRGNGELFF. The CDR3 nucleotides are TGTGCCAGCAGCTCGGGTAGCGGGAGAGGGAACGGGGAGCTGTTTTTT.

This chain connects TRBV30 to TRBJ1-4; D is perhaps TRBD1 (6 bases). Germline V gene lookup returns CDR1 GTSNPN and CDR2 SVGIG (reference sequence). V was cut by 0 bases and J by 8 bases, with 19 bases left in between. The CDR3 sequence is 16 residues long. For the CDR3, the DNA is TGTGCCTGGAGTGTGGATGCGGGGGGGCGCGCGGAAAAACTGTTTTTT. Residues: CAWSVDAGGRAEKLFF.

The rearrangement joins TRBV4-3 to TRBJ2-1; D is perhaps TRBD2 (5 bases). The CDR3 is 15 residues long. The germline V gene encodes CDR1 LGHNA and CDR2 YSLEER. Trimming took off 6 bases at V and 3 bases at J, with 15 bases between the two ends. The CDR3 reads CASSPDSSGYNEQFF. Written as DNA, the CDR3 is TGCGCCAGCAGTCCGGACTCCTCGGGCTACAATGAGCAGTTCTTC.

This clone was seen just once. The chain employs TRBV5-1 and TRBJ2-5, with TRBD1 matching over 9 bases. Per germline, CDR1 SGHRS and CDR2 YFSETQ. The CDR3 length is 14 residues. V lost 3 bases and J lost 4; bases outside the gene matches: 4. The CDR3 spells CASSYGQGRETQYF. CDR3 nucleotide sequence: TGCGCCAGCAGCTATGGACAGGGGAGAGAGACCCAGTACTTC.

The gene calls are TRBV29-1 and TRBJ2-2; a possible D gene is TRBD1 (5 bases). V was trimmed by 6 bases and J by 7 bases, leaving 15 bases between them. This CDR3 contains 13 residues. Germline-derived CDR1 and CDR2 are SQVTM and ANQGSEA. CDR3 in amino acids: CSVEEGAIGELFF. The CDR3 bases are TGCAGCGTCGAGGAAGGGGCGATCGGGGAGCTGTTTTTT.

This chain joins TRBV4-1 and TRBJ2-7; D is unresolved. This CDR3 contains 15 residues. Germline V gene sequence: CDR1 MGHRA, CDR2 YSYEKL. The ends were cut back, 3 bases at V and 3 bases at J, with 15 bases in the middle. Here the CDR3 DNA reads TGCGCCAGCAGCCAGGATACGCCTAACTACTACGAGCAGTACTTC. Its translation is CASSQDTPNYYEQYF.

CDR3 sequence: CSASGQGGETQYF. The DNA of the CDR3 is TGCAGTGCTAGTGGACAGGGAGGAGAGACCCAGTACTTC. The J gene is TRBJ2-5, the V gene TRBV20-1; TRBD1 aligns across 8 bases. Germline loops: CDR1 DFQATT, CDR2 SNEGSKA (reference sequence). The V gene end was trimmed by 3 bases and the J gene end by 4 bases; junction bases not matched to a gene: 4. This CDR3 spans 13 amino acids.

V gene TRBV27 combines with J gene TRBJ1-5, with TRBD1 as a possible D gene (6 bases). The CDR3 runs 14 residues. CDR1 and CDR2 (germline): MNHEY, SMNVEV (reference sequence). Deletions cut 2 bases from V and 7 bases from J, with 12 bases between. CDR3 sequence reads: CASSLNLQGQPQHF. In DNA form, the CDR3 reads TGTGCCAGCAGTTTAAACCTACAGGGCCAGCCCCAGCATTTT.

The chain couples TRBV6-2 or TRBV6-3 to TRBJ1-3, with a weak D call TRBD1 (6 bases). There are 15 residues in the CDR3. The germline CDR1 and CDR2 sequences are MNHEY and SVGEGT. V lost 2 bases and J lost 0, with 8 bases in between. DNA for the CDR3: TGTGCCAGCAGTTACGGGACAACCTCTGGAAACACCATATATTTT. It is translated as CASSYGTTSGNTIYF.

The chain recombines TRBV2 with TRBJ1-1; TRBD1 matches 7 bases. The CDR3 sequence is 15 residues long. The V and J ends lost 9 bases and 4 bases, in that order; junction bases with no gene match: 14. Germline V gene data show CDR1 as SNHLY and CDR2 as FYNNEI. The CDR3 DNA sequence: TGTGCCAGTGGAATTCTACAGGGGAAAGGCACTGAAGCTTTCTTT. Protein: CASGILQGKGTEAFF.

The chain employs TRBV12-5 and TRBJ2-7; 12 bases agree with TRBD2. The CDR3 has 15 amino acids. Germline CDR1 is LGHNT and CDR2 is FRNRAP. V was pared by 7 bases and J by 0 bases, with 4 bases of the junction left unmatched. The CDR3 nucleotides are TGTGCTAGTGCCCCGACTAGCGGGGGCTCCTACGAGCAGTACTTC. Translation: CASAPTSGGSYEQYF.

The rearrangement uses TRBV18 and TRBJ1-6; 8 bases are shared with TRBD1. CDR3 length: 14 residues. The V segment lost 3 bases and the J segment 7 bases; nucleotides outside the gene matches: 2. The germline V gene has CDR1 KGHSH and CDR2 LQKENI. The CDR3 nucleotides read TGTGCCAGCTCACCGGACAGGGCCAATTCACCCCTCCACTTT. Its translation is CASSPDRANSPLHF. Looking up the rest from reference TRBV18 and TRBJ1-6 gives the full variable domain: NAGVMQNPRHLVRRRGQEARLRCSPMKGHSHVYWYRQLPEEGLKFMVYLQKENIIDESGMPKERFSAEFPKEGPSILRIQQVVRGDSAAYFCASSPDRANSPLHFGNGTRLTVT.

J is TRBJ1-3 and V is TRBV4-1; 10 bases align to TRBD1. Germline V CDR1 and CDR2: MGHRA, YSYEKL. The J segment lost 7 bases and the V segment lost 1 base, leaving 4 bases of the junction unmatched. The CDR3 is 15 amino acids. The CDR3 DNA follows: TGCGCCAGCAGCCAAGTAGGGACAGGGGACAACACCATATATTTT. Protein product: CASSQVGTGDNTIYF.

The gene calls are TRBV5-1 and TRBJ1-2; 7 nucleotides match TRBD1. The length of the CDR3 is 15 residues. Unmatched junction bases numbered 9, after V lost 2 bases and J lost 5 bases. CDR1 and CDR2 (germline): SGHRS, YFSETQ. CDR3 region: CASSLSRGNGYGYTF. The DNA of the CDR3 is TGCGCCAGCAGCTTAAGCAGGGGGAACGGATATGGCTACACCTTC.

The chain links TRBV27 to TRBJ1-6; D uncertain. Germline V gene sequence: CDR1 MNHEY, CDR2 SMNVEV (reference sequence). This CDR3 region has 15 residues. V gave up 0 bases and J gave up 7 bases, with 10 bases separating them. CDR3 in DNA: TGTGCCAGCAGTTTATCGTCCGGGGTAAATTCACCCCTCCACTTT. Translated: CASSLSSGVNSPLHF.

The rearrangement uses TRBV24-1 and TRBJ1-4, with 7 bases matching TRBD1. Germline V gene lookup returns CDR1 KGHDR and CDR2 SFDVKD. This CDR3 region has 13 residues. The trim removed 8 bases at V and 7 bases at J, leaving 6 bases unmatched. This chain's CDR3 is CATKDRVSEKLFF. In DNA form, the CDR3 reads TGTGCCACCAAAGACAGGGTAAGTGAAAAACTGTTTTTT.